This T cell receptor beta chain is drawn from a study of radiotherapy plus CTLA-4 blockade in lung cancer. At the level of the study: Patients showed objective responses in about 18% of cases and disease control in under 35%.

Whole-study findings and limits: Among reported predictors of response, early blood T cell clone dynamics with interferon-beta performed best.

V gave up 1 base and J gave up 5 bases; unmatched junction bases: 4. Germline assignment: CDR1 MNHEY and CDR2 SVGAGI. CDR3 length equals 14 residues. On this clone: No antigen is known for it.

The table came from immunoSEQ multiplex PCR; TCRdb's copy has only in-frame clones and leaves some out. Seen here are 100,000 or so clones, around four fifths observed once, and the top ten hold more than 14%. With ipilimumab providing CTLA-4 blockade, focal radiation was administered to patients who had chemo-refractory metastatic non-small-cell lung cancer. This sequence was found in a human donor with non-small cell lung cancer that progressed on radiotherapy plus ipilimumab. The sequencing here drew on peripheral blood, taken from a patient treated with radiotherapy plus ipilimumab. V usage is TRBV6-5 and J usage is TRBJ1-2, with 7 bases that match TRBD1. The CDR3 DNA sequence: TGTGCCAGCAGTTACTACAGGGGTTCGTATGGCTACACCTTC. This sequence encodes CASSYYRGSYGYTF.